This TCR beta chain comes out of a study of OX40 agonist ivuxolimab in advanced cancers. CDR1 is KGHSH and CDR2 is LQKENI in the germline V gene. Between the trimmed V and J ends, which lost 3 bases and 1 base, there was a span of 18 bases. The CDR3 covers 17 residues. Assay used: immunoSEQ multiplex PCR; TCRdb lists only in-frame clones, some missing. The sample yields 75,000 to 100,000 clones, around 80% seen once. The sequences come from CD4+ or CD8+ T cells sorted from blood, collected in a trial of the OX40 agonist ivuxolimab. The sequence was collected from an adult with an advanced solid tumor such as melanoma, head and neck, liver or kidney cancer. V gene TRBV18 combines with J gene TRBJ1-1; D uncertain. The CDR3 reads CASSPLIVRHGNTEAFF. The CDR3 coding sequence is TGTGCCAGCTCACCGCTAATCGTACGACACGGGAACACTGAAGCTTTCTTT.